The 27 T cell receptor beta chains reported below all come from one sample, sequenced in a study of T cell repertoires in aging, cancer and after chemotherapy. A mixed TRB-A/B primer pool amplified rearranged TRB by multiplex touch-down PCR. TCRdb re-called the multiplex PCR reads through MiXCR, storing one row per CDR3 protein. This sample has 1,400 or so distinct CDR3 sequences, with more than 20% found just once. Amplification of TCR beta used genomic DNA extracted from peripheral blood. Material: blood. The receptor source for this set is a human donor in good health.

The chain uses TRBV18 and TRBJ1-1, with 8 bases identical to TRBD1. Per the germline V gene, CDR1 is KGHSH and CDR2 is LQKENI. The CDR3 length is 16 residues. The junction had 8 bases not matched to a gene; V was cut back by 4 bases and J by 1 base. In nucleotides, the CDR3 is TGTGCCAGCTCACGGGACAGGATGCGGTGGAACACTGAAGCTTTCTTT. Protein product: CASSRDRMRWNTEAFF.

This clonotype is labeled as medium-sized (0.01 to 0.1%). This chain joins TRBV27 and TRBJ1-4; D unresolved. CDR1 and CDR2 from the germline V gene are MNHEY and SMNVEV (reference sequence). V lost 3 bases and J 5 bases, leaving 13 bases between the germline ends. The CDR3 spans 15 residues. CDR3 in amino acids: CASSFLGETNEKLFF. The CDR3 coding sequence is TGTGCCAGCAGTTTCCTGGGAGAAACAAATGAAAAACTGTTTTTT.

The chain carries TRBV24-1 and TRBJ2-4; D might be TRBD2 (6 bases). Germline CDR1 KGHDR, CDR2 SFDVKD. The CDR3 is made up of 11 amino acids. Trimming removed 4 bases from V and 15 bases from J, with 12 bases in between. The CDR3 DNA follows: TGTGCCACCAGTGACGGGACTTTGGTGTACTTC. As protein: CATSDGTLVYF.

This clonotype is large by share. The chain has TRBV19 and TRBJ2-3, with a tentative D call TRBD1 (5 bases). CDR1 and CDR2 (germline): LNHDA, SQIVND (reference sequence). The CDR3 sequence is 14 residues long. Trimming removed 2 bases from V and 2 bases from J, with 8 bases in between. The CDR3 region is CASSIRRATDTQYF. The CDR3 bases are TGTGCCAGTAGTATACGCAGGGCCACAGATACGCAGTATTTT.

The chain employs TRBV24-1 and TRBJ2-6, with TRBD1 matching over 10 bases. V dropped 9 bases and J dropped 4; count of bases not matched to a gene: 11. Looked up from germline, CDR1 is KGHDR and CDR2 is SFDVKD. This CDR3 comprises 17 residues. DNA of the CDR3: TGTGCCACCGGGACAGGGGCGAACATGCTGGGGGCCAACGTCCTGACTTTC. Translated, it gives CATGTGANMLGANVLTF.

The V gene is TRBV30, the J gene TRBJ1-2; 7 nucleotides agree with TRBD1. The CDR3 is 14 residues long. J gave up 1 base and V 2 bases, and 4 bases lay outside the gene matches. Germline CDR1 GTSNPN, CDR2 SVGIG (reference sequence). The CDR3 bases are TGTGCCTGGAGTCCCCGACAGGGTAACTATGGCTACACCTTC. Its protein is CAWSPRQGNYGYTF.

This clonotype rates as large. CDR3 residues: CASSLGHEQYF. As DNA, the CDR3 is TGTGCCAGCAGTTTGGGCCACGAGCAGTACTTC. The chain employs TRBV27 and TRBJ2-7; D unclear. The CDR3 length is 11 residues. The V gene lost 3 bases and the J gene lost 5 bases, with 5 bases spanning the gap. Germline values: CDR1 MNHEY, CDR2 SMNVEV (reference sequence).

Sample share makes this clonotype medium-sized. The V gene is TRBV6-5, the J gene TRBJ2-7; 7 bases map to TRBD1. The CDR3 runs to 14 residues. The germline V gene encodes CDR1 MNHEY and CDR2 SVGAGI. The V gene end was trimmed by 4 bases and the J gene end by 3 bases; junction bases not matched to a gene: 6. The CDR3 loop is CASSSPTGLYEQYF. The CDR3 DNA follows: TGTGCCAGCAGTTCCCCGACAGGGCTCTACGAGCAGTACTTC.

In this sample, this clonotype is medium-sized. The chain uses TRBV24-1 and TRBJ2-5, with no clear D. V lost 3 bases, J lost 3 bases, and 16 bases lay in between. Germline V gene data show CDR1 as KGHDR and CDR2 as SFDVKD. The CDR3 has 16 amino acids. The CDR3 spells CATSDLVDTAKETQYF. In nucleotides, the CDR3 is TGTGCCACCAGTGATCTTGTGGATACCGCAAAAGAGACCCAGTACTTC.

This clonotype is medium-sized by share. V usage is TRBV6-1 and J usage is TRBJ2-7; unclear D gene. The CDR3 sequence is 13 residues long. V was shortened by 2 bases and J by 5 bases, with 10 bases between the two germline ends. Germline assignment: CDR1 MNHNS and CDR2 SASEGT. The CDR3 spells CASSEIISNEQYF. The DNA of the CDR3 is TGTGCCAGCAGTGAAATCATTAGCAACGAGCAGTACTTC.

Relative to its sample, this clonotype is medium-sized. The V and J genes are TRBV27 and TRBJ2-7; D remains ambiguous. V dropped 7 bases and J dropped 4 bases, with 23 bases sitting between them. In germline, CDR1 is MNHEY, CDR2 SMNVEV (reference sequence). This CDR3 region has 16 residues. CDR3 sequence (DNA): TGTGCCAGCATGGGGATGCGGTTTGGATTACCTTACGAGCAGTACTTC. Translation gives CASMGMRFGLPYEQYF.

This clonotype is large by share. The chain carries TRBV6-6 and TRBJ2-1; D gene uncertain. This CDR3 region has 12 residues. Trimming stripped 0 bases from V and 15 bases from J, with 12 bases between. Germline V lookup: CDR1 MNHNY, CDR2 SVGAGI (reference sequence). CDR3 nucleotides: TGTGCCAGCAGTTACTCGGTCCAGGAGTGGTTCTTC. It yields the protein CASSYSVQEWFF.

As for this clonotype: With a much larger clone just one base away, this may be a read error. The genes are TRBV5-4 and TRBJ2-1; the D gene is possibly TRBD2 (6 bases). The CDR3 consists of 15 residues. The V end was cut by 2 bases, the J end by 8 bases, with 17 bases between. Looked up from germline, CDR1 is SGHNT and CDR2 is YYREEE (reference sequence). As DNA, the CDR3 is TGTGCCAGCAGCTTCGGAGCGGGTTTCGACTATGAGCAGTTCTTC. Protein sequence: CASSFGAGFDYEQFF. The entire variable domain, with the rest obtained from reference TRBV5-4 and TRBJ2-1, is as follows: ETGVTQSPTHLIKTRGQQVTLRCSSQSGHNTVSWYQQALGQGPQFIFQYYREEENGRGNFPPRFSGLQFPNYSSELNVNALELDDSALYLCASSFGAGFDYEQFFGPGTRLTVL.

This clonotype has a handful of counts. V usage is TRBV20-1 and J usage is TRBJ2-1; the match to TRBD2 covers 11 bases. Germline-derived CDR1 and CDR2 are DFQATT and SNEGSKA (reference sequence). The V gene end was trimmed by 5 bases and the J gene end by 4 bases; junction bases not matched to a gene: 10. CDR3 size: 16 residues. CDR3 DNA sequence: TGCAGTGCTGGAGGGACTAGCGGAGAGGCTTACAATGAGCAGTTCTTC. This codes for CSAGGTSGEAYNEQFF.

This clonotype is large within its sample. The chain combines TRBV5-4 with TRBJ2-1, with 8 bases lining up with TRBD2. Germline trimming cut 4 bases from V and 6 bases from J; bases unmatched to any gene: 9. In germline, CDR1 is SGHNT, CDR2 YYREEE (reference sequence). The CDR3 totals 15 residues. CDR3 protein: CASSPGREVGNEQFF. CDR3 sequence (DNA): TGTGCCAGCAGCCCGGGGCGGGAGGTGGGCAATGAGCAGTTCTTC. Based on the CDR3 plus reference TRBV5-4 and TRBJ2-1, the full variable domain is ETGVTQSPTHLIKTRGQQVTLRCSSQSGHNTVSWYQQALGQGPQFIFQYYREEENGRGNFPPRFSGLQFPNYSSELNVNALELDDSALYLCASSPGREVGNEQFFGPGTRLTVL.

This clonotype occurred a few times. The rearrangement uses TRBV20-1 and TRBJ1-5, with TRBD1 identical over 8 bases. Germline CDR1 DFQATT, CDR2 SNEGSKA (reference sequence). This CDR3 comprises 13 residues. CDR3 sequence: CSADREPGQPQHF. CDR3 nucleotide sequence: TGCAGCGCGGACAGGGAGCCCGGTCAGCCCCAGCATTTT.

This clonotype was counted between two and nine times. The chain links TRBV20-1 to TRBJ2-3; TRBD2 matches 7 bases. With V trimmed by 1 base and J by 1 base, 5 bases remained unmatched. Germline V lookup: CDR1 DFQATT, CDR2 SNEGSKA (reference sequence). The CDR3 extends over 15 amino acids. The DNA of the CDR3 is TGCAGTGCTAGAGTAGGAGGGAGGGGCACAGATACGCAGTATTTT. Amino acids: CSARVGGRGTDTQYF.

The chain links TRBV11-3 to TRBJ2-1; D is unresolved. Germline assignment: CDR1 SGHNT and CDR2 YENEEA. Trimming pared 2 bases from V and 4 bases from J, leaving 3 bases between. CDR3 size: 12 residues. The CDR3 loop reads CASSLQYNEQFF. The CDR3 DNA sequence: TGTGCCAGCAGCTTACAATACAATGAGCAGTTCTTC.

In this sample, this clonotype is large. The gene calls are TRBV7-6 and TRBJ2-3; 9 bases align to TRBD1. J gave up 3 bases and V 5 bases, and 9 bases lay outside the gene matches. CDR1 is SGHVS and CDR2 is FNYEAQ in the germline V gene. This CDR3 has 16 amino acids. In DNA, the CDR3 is TGTGCCAGCAGCACGTGGACAGGGGAGGAGACAGATACGCAGTATTTT. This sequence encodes CASSTWTGEETDTQYF.

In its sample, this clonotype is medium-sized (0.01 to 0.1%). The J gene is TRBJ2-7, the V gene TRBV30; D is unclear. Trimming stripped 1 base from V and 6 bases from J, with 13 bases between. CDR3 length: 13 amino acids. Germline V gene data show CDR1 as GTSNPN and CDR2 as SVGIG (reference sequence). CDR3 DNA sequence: TGTGCCTGGAGTGGGGGTGTGGGTAGCGAGCAGTACTTC. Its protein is CAWSGGVGSEQYF.

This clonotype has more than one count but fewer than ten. The CDR3 nucleotides are TGCGCCAGCAGCCCCCCGACAGTCGGTAGTGAAAAACTGTTTTTT. This encodes CASSPPTVGSEKLFF. The chain combines TRBV5-1 with TRBJ1-4; possibly TRBD1 for D (5 bases). The germline V gene has CDR1 SGHRS and CDR2 YFSETQ. V lost 4 bases and J 7 bases, leaving 17 bases between the germline ends. The length of the CDR3 is 15 residues.

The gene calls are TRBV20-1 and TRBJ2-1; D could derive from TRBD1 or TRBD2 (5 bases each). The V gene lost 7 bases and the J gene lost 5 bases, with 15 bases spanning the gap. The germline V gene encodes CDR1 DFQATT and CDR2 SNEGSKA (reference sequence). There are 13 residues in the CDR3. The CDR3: CSVYRDPNNEQFF. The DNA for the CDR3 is TGCAGTGTTTACCGGGACCCTAACAATGAGCAGTTCTTC.

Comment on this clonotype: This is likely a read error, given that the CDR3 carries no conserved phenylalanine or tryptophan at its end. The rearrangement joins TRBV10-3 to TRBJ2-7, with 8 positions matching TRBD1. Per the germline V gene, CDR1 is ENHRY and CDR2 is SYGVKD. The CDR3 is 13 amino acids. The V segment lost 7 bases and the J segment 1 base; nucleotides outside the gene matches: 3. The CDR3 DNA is TGTGCCATCAACGGACAGGGATCCTACGAGCAGTACTAC. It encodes CAINGQGSYEQYY.

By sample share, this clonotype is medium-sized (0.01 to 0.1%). The CDR3: CAWIRSQYV. The CDR3 nucleotides read TGTGCCTGGATAAGGAGCCAGTACGTC. The V gene is TRBV30, the J gene TRBJ2-7, with D unresolved. The CDR3 runs to 9 residues. Trimming took off 4 bases at V and 10 bases at J, with 8 bases between the two ends. Germline-derived CDR1 and CDR2 are GTSNPN and SVGIG (reference sequence).

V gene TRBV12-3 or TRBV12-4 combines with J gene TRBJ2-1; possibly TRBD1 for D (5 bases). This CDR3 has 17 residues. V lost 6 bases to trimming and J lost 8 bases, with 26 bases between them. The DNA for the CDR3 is TGTGCCAGCAGCATCGACCTTGGACGGACACAAGGGGATGAGCAGTTCTTC. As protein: CASSIDLGRTQGDEQFF.

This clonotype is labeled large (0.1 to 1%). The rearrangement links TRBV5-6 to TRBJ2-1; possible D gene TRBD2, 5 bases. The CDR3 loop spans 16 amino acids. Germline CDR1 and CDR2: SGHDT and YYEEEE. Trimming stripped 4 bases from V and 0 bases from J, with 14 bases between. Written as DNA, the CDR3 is TGTGCCAGCAGCCCTGGGTTTGGGAGCTCCTACAATGAGCAGTTCTTC. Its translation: CASSPGFGSSYNEQFF.

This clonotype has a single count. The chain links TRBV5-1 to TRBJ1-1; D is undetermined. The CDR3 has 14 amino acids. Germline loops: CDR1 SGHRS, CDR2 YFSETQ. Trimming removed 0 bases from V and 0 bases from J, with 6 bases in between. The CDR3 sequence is CASSLGNMNTEAFF. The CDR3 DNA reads TGCGCCAGCAGCTTGGGCAACATGAACACTGAAGCTTTCTTT.